This T cell receptor (beta chain) stems from a study of blood T cell repertoires in COVID-19. Repertoires were generated with immunoSEQ multiplex PCR, while TCRdb's copy carries only in-frame clones and drops some. Here the sample spans 240,000 or so clones, approximately 80% being singletons. The CDR3 extends over 18 amino acids. The junction had 8 bases not matched to a gene; V was cut back by 0 bases and J by 0 bases. Germline lookup yields CDR1 GTSNPN and CDR2 SVGIG (reference sequence). The chain is built from TRBV30 and TRBJ2-1; 10 nucleotides match TRBD2. This clonotype was sampled from a woman of 80 years or more with acute or convalescent COVID-19. Source material: peripheral blood. The CDR3 DNA follows: TGTGCCTGGAGTGTACGGCTAGCGGGGGTCAGCTCCTACAATGAGCAGTTCTTC. Translated, it gives CAWSVRLAGVSSYNEQFF.